The 19 T cell receptor beta chains listed next were all sequenced from one sample in a study of cytomegalovirus exposure and HLA in healthy donors. The repertoire was sequenced with immunoSEQ multiplex PCR; TCRdb's copy has only in-frame clones and lacks some. The sample shows 55,000 to 65,000 clones, roughly 90% of them seen only once. Sample: PBMCs. The receptors were gathered from a man aged 18 to 29 in good health and CMV-seronegative.

This chain joins TRBV4-3 and TRBJ2-7, with 8 bases identical to TRBD1. Germline V gene data show CDR1 as LGHNA and CDR2 as YSLEER. The CDR3 runs to 14 residues. V trimming: 2 bases; J trimming: 3 bases; junction bases outside the gene matches: 3. CDR3 sequence reads: CASSQRTGGYEQYF. The CDR3 bases are TGCGCCAGCAGCCAACGAACAGGGGGCTACGAGCAGTACTTC.

V and J are TRBV7-3 and TRBJ2-1, with 7 bases matching TRBD2. V was pared by 1 base and J by 4 bases, with 7 bases of the junction left unmatched. Germline V gene sequence: CDR1 SGHTA, CDR2 FQGTGA. The CDR3 is made up of 16 amino acids. CDR3 amino acids: CASSLNPSGGYNEQFF. Here the CDR3 DNA reads TGTGCCAGCAGCTTAAACCCTAGCGGAGGGTACAATGAGCAGTTCTTC.

This chain uses TRBV2 with TRBJ2-7; TRBD2 matches 8 bases. The CDR3 loop spans 14 amino acids. Germline V gives CDR1 SNHLY, CDR2 FYNNEI. With 6 bases clipped from V and 0 bases from J, the junction kept 4 bases outside the gene matches. The CDR3 region is CASRTGGSSYEQYF. CDR3 in DNA: TGTGCCAGCAGGACGGGGGGGAGCTCCTACGAGCAGTACTTC. The full variable domain, with the rest looked up from reference TRBV2 and TRBJ2-7, is EPEVTQTPSHQVTQMGQEVILRCVPISNHLYFYWYRQILGQKVEFLVSFYNNEISEKSEIFDDQFSVERPDGSNFTLKIRSTKLEDSAMYFCASRTGGSSYEQYFGPGTRLTVT.

In this sample, this clone turned up a few times. The genes are TRBV4-3 and TRBJ2-1, with 9 bases aligning to TRBD2. CDR1 is LGHNA and CDR2 is YSLEER in the germline V gene. V shed 0 bases and J 8 bases; nucleotides not matched to a gene: 17. CDR3 length: 19 residues. In nucleotides, the CDR3 is TGCGCCAGCAGCCAAGATACGTTTGCGGGAGGGCCCAGTAGTCATGAGCAGTTCTTC. It yields the protein CASSQDTFAGGPSSHEQFF.

This clone was seen a handful of times. The rearrangement links TRBV2 to TRBJ1-2; D may be TRBD1 (6 bases). Germline V gives CDR1 SNHLY, CDR2 FYNNEI. V shed 7 bases and J shed 8 bases, with 14 bases lying between them. The CDR3 contains 12 residues. The CDR3: CASNSDSRGYTF. As DNA, the CDR3 is TGTGCCAGCAACTCGGACAGTCGCGGCTACACCTTC.

J is TRBJ1-3 and V is TRBV9; D is uncertain. This CDR3 is built from 15 residues. V gave up 0 bases and J gave up 0 bases, with 7 bases separating them. In germline, CDR1 is SGDLS, CDR2 YYNGEE. DNA for the CDR3: TGTGCCAGCAGCGTAGAGTCAGACTCTGGAAACACCATATATTTT. This gives the protein CASSVESDSGNTIYF.

This sequence joins TRBV9 and TRBJ2-1; TRBD2 matches at 12 bases. Germline CDR1 reads SGDLS; CDR2 reads YYNGEE. This CDR3 has 18 residues. Trimming cost V 3 bases and J 2 bases; bases outside gene matches: 9. Written as DNA, the CDR3 is TGTGCCAGCAGCGGCCGACTAGCGGGAGTAGGAGCCTACAATGAGCAGTTCTTC. Encoded protein: CASSGRLAGVGAYNEQFF.

CDR3: CASSFMTRTGELFF. Written as DNA, the CDR3 is TGTGCCAGCAGTTTCATGACTCGTACCGGGGAGCTGTTTTTT. The chain employs TRBV28 and TRBJ2-2; D not resolved. The V and J ends lost 3 bases and 5 bases respectively, with 10 bases between them. The length of the CDR3 is 14 residues. From germline, CDR1 is MDHEN and CDR2 SYDVKM. Together with reference TRBV28 and TRBJ2-2, the CDR3 gives the full variable domain: DVKVTQSSRYLVKRTGEKVFLECVQDMDHENMFWYRQDPGLGLRLIYFSYDVKMKEKGDIPEGYSVSREKKERFSLILESASTNQTSMYLCASSFMTRTGELFFGEGSRLTVL.

This clone has a single count. The genes are TRBV7-3 and TRBJ2-1; D remains ambiguous. The CDR3 length is 15 residues. Germline V lookup: CDR1 SGHTA, CDR2 FQGTGA. Trimming removed 3 bases from V and 0 bases from J, with 9 bases in between. CDR3 DNA sequence: TGTGCCAGCAGCTTGATAGCTAGCTCCTACAATGAGCAGTTCTTC. Amino acid sequence: CASSLIASSYNEQFF.

The chain links TRBV6-5 to TRBJ2-7, with D unclear. Trimming took off 6 bases at V and 4 bases at J, with 13 bases between the two ends. This CDR3 comprises 13 residues. Germline-derived CDR1 and CDR2 are MNHEY and SVGAGI. CDR3 bases: TGTGCCAGCAGCCGCGCTGCGAGTTACGAGCAGTACTTC. This encodes CASSRAASYEQYF.

The chain carries TRBV15 and TRBJ2-3; D possibly corresponds to TRBD2 (5 bases). The V and J ends lost 7 bases and 0 bases respectively, with 14 bases between them. CDR1 LNHNV and CDR2 YYDKDF come from the germline V gene (reference sequence). The CDR3 sequence is 15 residues long. The CDR3 is CATKISGRSTDTQYF. The DNA of the CDR3 is TGTGCCACCAAAATAAGCGGCCGTAGCACAGATACGCAGTATTTT. Together with reference TRBV15 and TRBJ2-3, the CDR3 gives the full variable domain: DAMVIQNPRYQVTQFGKPVTLSCSQTLNHNVMYWYQQKSSQAPKLLFHYYDKDFNNEADTPDNFQSRRPNTSFCFLDIRSPGLGDTAMYLCATKISGRSTDTQYFGPGTRLTVL.

This chain uses TRBV7-6 with TRBJ2-7; 12 nucleotides align to TRBD1. CDR3 length: 20 amino acids. Germline CDR1 and CDR2: SGHVS and FNYEAQ. The V and J ends lost 3 bases and 0 bases, in that order; junction bases with no gene match: 15. Here the CDR3 reads CASSFRGGGTGGSSSYEQYF. The CDR3 nucleotides are TGTGCCAGCAGCTTTCGGGGGGGTGGGACAGGGGGCTCGAGCTCCTACGAGCAGTACTTC.

V and J are TRBV14 and TRBJ2-1; 9 nucleotides match TRBD2. Germline V lookup: CDR1 SGHDN, CDR2 FVKESK. V lost 1 base and J lost 9; bases outside the gene matches: 7. The CDR3 runs 15 residues. The CDR3, as DNA: TGTGCCAGCAGCCAAGTAGCGGGAGATTTGGGTGAGCAGTTCTTC. It codes for CASSQVAGDLGEQFF.

This CDR3 is CASSLGQGVREQYF. The CDR3 coding sequence is TGCGCCAGCAGCTTGGGACAGGGGGTACGCGAGCAGTACTTC. The chain uses TRBV5-1 and TRBJ2-7; 9 bases agree with TRBD1. J lost 6 bases, V lost 0 bases, and 4 bases had no gene match. CDR3 size: 14 residues. Germline CDR1 is SGHRS and CDR2 is YFSETQ.

A few counts support this clone. The V gene is TRBV28, the J gene TRBJ2-1; the match to TRBD2 covers 14 bases. The CDR3 extends over 16 amino acids. The germline V gene encodes CDR1 MDHEN and CDR2 SYDVKM. J was trimmed by 4 bases and V by 5 bases; bases with no gene match: 4. Here the CDR3 DNA reads TGTGCCAGCAGTCCCGGGACTAGCGGGAGTTACAATGAGCAGTTCTTC. This translates into CASSPGTSGSYNEQFF.

The V call is TRBV30, the J call TRBJ1-3; D gene ambiguous. V lost 5 bases and J 6 bases, leaving 8 bases between the germline ends. The CDR3 runs 11 residues. Looked up from germline, CDR1 is GTSNPN and CDR2 is SVGIG (reference sequence). The CDR3 spells CAWYGPNTIYF. The CDR3 bases are TGTGCCTGGTACGGTCCAAACACCATATATTTT.

The chain links TRBV7-9 to TRBJ2-2, with TRBD1 matching over 11 bases. In germline, CDR1 is SEHNR, CDR2 FQNEAQ (reference sequence). V gave up 5 bases and J gave up 3 bases; unmatched junction bases: 2. The CDR3 has 15 amino acids. CDR3 nucleotides: TGTGCCAGCAGCCCGGGACAGGGGGACACCGGGGAGCTGTTTTTT. This gives the protein CASSPGQGDTGELFF.

The table lists this clone with a count of one. The genes are TRBV30 and TRBJ2-3, with D tentatively TRBD1 (5 bases). V dropped 0 bases and J dropped 3 bases, with 10 bases sitting between them. This CDR3 is 14 amino acids long. Germline assignment: CDR1 GTSNPN and CDR2 SVGIG (reference sequence). The chain's CDR3 is CAWSVGQQTDTQYF. The CDR3 nucleotides read TGTGCCTGGAGTGTGGGGCAGCAGACAGATACGCAGTATTTT.

This sequence joins TRBV5-1 and TRBJ2-7; 10 nucleotides agree with TRBD2. Germline V gives CDR1 SGHRS, CDR2 YFSETQ. The CDR3 is 18 residues long. The ends lost 4 bases at V and 1 base at J; junction bases unmatched: 14. For the CDR3, the DNA is TGCGCCAGCAGCCTATACCTGGGAGCGGGAGGGCTATCCTACGAGCAGTACTTC. It encodes CASSLYLGAGGLSYEQYF.